This entry lists 28 T cell receptor beta chains sequenced from one sample in a study of blood T cell repertoires in COVID-19. TCRdb's table, derived via immunoSEQ multiplex PCR, lists solely in-frame clones and lacks some. The data contain a few hundred thousand clones, 70% to 90% of them seen just once; the ten biggest clones take up about 2.2%. The sample consisted of peripheral blood. The receptors originated from a woman in her fifties or sixties with acute or convalescent COVID-19.

J is TRBJ1-5 and V is TRBV19; maybe TRBD1 (6 bases). Germline assignment: CDR1 LNHDA and CDR2 SQIVND (reference sequence). The CDR3 sequence is 15 residues long. Trimming removed 9 bases at V and 7 bases at J, with 22 bases between. The CDR3 loop reads CASTRTVDQYQPQHF. CDR3 DNA sequence: TGTGCCAGCACCAGGACAGTCGATCAATACCAGCCCCAGCATTTT.

The V call is TRBV29-1, the J call TRBJ1-2; D possibly corresponds to TRBD1 (5 bases). V shed 6 bases and J shed 2 bases, with 19 bases lying between them. This CDR3 is built from 15 residues. Germline values: CDR1 SQVTM, CDR2 ANQGSEA. The CDR3 DNA reads TGCAGCGTCTGCCCGTTGCGGGACGGAAACTATGGCTACACCTTC. Protein sequence: CSVCPLRDGNYGYTF.

This sequence joins TRBV19 and TRBJ2-1, with TRBD1 matching 7 bases. CDR1 is LNHDA and CDR2 is SQIVND in the germline V gene (reference sequence). The V and J ends lost 6 bases and 4 bases, in that order; junction bases with no gene match: 3. The length of the CDR3 is 13 residues. The CDR3 sequence is CASRRDSYNEQFF. The CDR3 DNA reads as TGTGCCAGTAGGAGGGACAGTTACAATGAGCAGTTCTTC.

This chain uses TRBV6-6 with TRBJ1-2, with no clear D. Between the trimmed V and J ends, which lost 4 bases and 4 bases, there was a span of 16 bases. CDR1 and CDR2 (germline): MNHNY, SVGAGI (reference sequence). This CDR3 region has 15 residues. CDR3 in amino acids: CASSSSRYEGYGYTF. CDR3 bases: TGTGCCAGCAGTTCGTCCCGTTATGAGGGCTATGGCTACACCTTC.

The rearrangement joins TRBV27 to TRBJ2-1; maybe TRBD1 (6 bases). V gave up 4 bases and J gave up 4 bases, with 11 bases separating them. Germline CDR1 is MNHEY and CDR2 is SMNVEV (reference sequence). This CDR3 has 14 amino acids. DNA of the CDR3: TGTGCCAGCAGTTCCTACAGGGTATACAATGAGCAGTTCTTC. Translation gives CASSSYRVYNEQFF.

The gene calls are TRBV6-5 and TRBJ1-1; perhaps TRBD1 as D (6 bases). The CDR3 totals 16 residues. V gave up 4 bases and J gave up 1 base, with 16 bases separating them. Germline V gene sequence: CDR1 MNHEY, CDR2 SVGAGI. CDR3 protein: CASSLSYLGANTEAFF. In DNA form, the CDR3 reads TGTGCCAGCAGTTTATCCTATTTGGGGGCGAACACTGAAGCTTTCTTT.

The chain uses TRBV11-3 and TRBJ2-1, with D perhaps matching TRBD1 (5 bases). There are 15 residues in the CDR3. Germline V gene lookup returns CDR1 SGHNT and CDR2 YENEEA. Trimming removed 10 bases from V and 8 bases from J, with 24 bases in between. For the CDR3, the DNA is TGTGCCATTCAGCCCCCCGGACGAAAAGGGGATGAGCAGTTCTTC. This codes for CAIQPPGRKGDEQFF. Combining the CDR3 with reference TRBV11-3 and TRBJ2-1 gives the whole variable domain EAGVVQSPRYKIIEKKQPVAFWCNPISGHNTLYWYLQNLGQGPELLIRYENEEAVDDSQLPKDRFSAERLKGVDSTLKIQPAELGDSAVYLCAIQPPGRKGDEQFFGPGTRLTVL.

The rearrangement uses TRBV7-9 and TRBJ2-2, with TRBD1 matching 9 bases. CDR3 length: 16 residues. Germline CDR1 reads SEHNR; CDR2 reads FQNEAQ (reference sequence). V dropped 5 bases and J dropped 5; count of bases not matched to a gene: 9. CDR3 sequence: CASSDRDRARTGELFF. The CDR3 nucleotides read TGTGCCAGCAGCGACCGGGACAGGGCTCGTACCGGGGAGCTGTTTTTT.

The table lists this clone with a few counts. The rearrangement links TRBV6-5 to TRBJ1-5; D may be TRBD1 (6 bases). Germline V gene data show CDR1 as MNHEY and CDR2 as SVGAGI. The ends were cut back, 0 bases at V and 5 bases at J, with 8 bases in the middle. The CDR3 is made up of 14 amino acids. As DNA, the CDR3 is TGTGCCAGCAGTTACTCGGGGGCCCATCAGCCCCAGCATTTT. Its protein product is CASSYSGAHQPQHF.

This clone has a handful of counts. The same CDR3 also results from other DNA sequences found in this sample. This chain joins TRBV30 and TRBJ2-7, with D possibly matching TRBD2 (5 bases). This CDR3 region has 12 residues. The ends were cut back, 2 bases at V and 3 bases at J, with 8 bases in the middle. CDR1 and CDR2 from the germline V gene are GTSNPN and SVGIG (reference sequence). CDR3 in amino acids: CAWSWGDYEQYF. Here the CDR3 DNA reads TGTGCCTGGAGTTGGGGAGACTACGAGCAGTACTTC.

The chain recombines TRBV4-3 with TRBJ1-1; D remains ambiguous. V was shortened by 0 bases and J by 1 base, with 6 bases between the two germline ends. The CDR3 is 14 amino acids. The V gene's germline CDR1 is LGHNA and CDR2 YSLEER. CDR3 nucleotides: TGCGCCAGCAGCCAAGATAGCGGGAACACTGAAGCTTTCTTT. It specifies CASSQDSGNTEAFF.

The chain has TRBV5-1 and TRBJ1-1; 9 positions agree with TRBD1. The CDR3 spans 17 residues. Germline CDR1 SGHRS, CDR2 YFSETQ. V shed 2 bases and J 0 bases; nucleotides not matched to a gene: 8. The CDR3 spells CASSFGGTGYLNTEAFF. CDR3 DNA: TGCGCCAGCAGCTTCGGGGGGACAGGGTATCTGAACACTGAAGCTTTCTTT.

V and J are TRBV10-3 and TRBJ1-5, with D possibly TRBD1 on 5 matching bases. The germline V gene has CDR1 ENHRY and CDR2 SYGVKD. Trimming removed 4 bases at V and 9 bases at J, with 16 bases between. The CDR3 loop spans 14 amino acids. The CDR3 coding sequence is TGTGCCATCAGTGGTGACGGGGGAAATTGGCCCCAGCATTTT. Its protein product is CAISGDGGNWPQHF.

The gene calls are TRBV7-9 and TRBJ2-1; D call uncertain. CDR3 length: 17 residues. In germline, CDR1 is SEHNR, CDR2 FQNEAQ (reference sequence). Trimming stripped 1 base from V and 0 bases from J, with 13 bases between. CDR3 nucleotide sequence: TGTGCCAGCAGCTTAGTTGGGCGACCGAGCTCCTACAATGAGCAGTTCTTC. As protein: CASSLVGRPSSYNEQFF.

The V gene is TRBV24-1, the J gene TRBJ2-4; TRBD1 might be the D (7 bases). Trimming removed 11 bases from V and 4 bases from J, with 14 bases in between. This CDR3 comprises 13 residues. CDR1 KGHDR and CDR2 SFDVKD come from the germline V gene. The CDR3 bases are TGTGCCAGTTCCGGGGGACAGAAAAACATTCAGTACTTC. The encoded protein is CASSGGQKNIQYF.

The genes are TRBV6-4 and TRBJ1-2, with a weak D call TRBD1 (5 bases). The CDR3 loop spans 15 amino acids. V was trimmed by 4 bases and J by 4 bases, leaving 16 bases between them. Germline assignment: CDR1 MRHNA and CDR2 SNTAGT. The CDR3 spells CASSATPLGGYGYTF. The CDR3 region has the DNA TGTGCCAGCAGTGCCACCCCCCTGGGGGGCTATGGCTACACCTTC.

As DNA, the CDR3 is TGTGCCAGCTCACCATCGGTCGCAGGGGACAATGAGCAGTTCTTC. Amino acid sequence: CASSPSVAGDNEQFF. The chain couples TRBV18 to TRBJ2-1; tentatively, D is TRBD1 (6 bases). The CDR3 runs 15 residues. Germline lookup yields CDR1 KGHSH and CDR2 LQKENI. V shed 2 bases and J shed 5 bases, with 13 bases lying between them.

Details on this clone: Other DNA sequences in the sample encode the same CDR3. The chain combines TRBV28 with TRBJ2-7, with TRBD1 identical over 8 bases. CDR1 MDHEN and CDR2 SYDVKM come from the germline V gene. With 8 bases clipped from V and 2 bases from J, the junction kept 11 bases outside the gene matches. The CDR3 has 15 residues. The CDR3 sequence: CASATAGGPTYEQYF. CDR3 in DNA: TGTGCCAGCGCCACAGCAGGGGGCCCCACCTACGAGCAGTACTTC.

This rearrangement joins TRBV30 to TRBJ2-3, with D perhaps matching TRBD2 (6 bases). Trimming stripped 2 bases from V and 5 bases from J, with 17 bases between. CDR1 is GTSNPN, CDR2 SVGIG, per germline (reference sequence). The CDR3 has 15 residues. In DNA, the CDR3 is TGTGCCTGGAGTCGGGGGAGTTCTGAGGGAGATACGCAGTATTTT. Its translation: CAWSRGSSEGDTQYF.

This chain connects TRBV24-1 to TRBJ1-3, with D possibly matching TRBD1 (5 bases). From germline, CDR1 is KGHDR and CDR2 SFDVKD. CDR3 size: 14 residues. V was pared by 4 bases and J by 8 bases, with 14 bases between. The CDR3, as DNA: TGTGCCACCAGTGAAGGCCGACCGGGGGACACCATATATTTT. Amino acid sequence: CATSEGRPGDTIYF.

V gene TRBV5-1 combines with J gene TRBJ2-1; 11 positions agree with TRBD2. CDR3 length: 16 amino acids. Germline values: CDR1 SGHRS, CDR2 YFSETQ. V shed 4 bases and J 5 bases; nucleotides not matched to a gene: 8. DNA of the CDR3: TGCGCCAGCAGCGACTTGACTAGCGGGATTCACAATGAGCAGTTCTTC. This gives the protein CASSDLTSGIHNEQFF.

The J gene is TRBJ1-2, the V gene TRBV19; possibly TRBD1 for D (5 bases). The germline V gene encodes CDR1 LNHDA and CDR2 SQIVND (reference sequence). Trimming removed 5 bases at V and 4 bases at J, with 11 bases between. This CDR3 region has 13 residues. This CDR3 is CASSPGGGYGYTF. CDR3 sequence (DNA): TGTGCCAGTAGTCCGGGGGGGGGCTATGGCTACACCTTC.

This chain uses TRBV24-1 with TRBJ2-5; TRBD1 matches at 10 bases. The CDR3 has 16 residues. Trimming took 2 bases from V and 1 from J; bases not matched to a gene: 3. Germline lookup yields CDR1 KGHDR and CDR2 SFDVKD. The CDR3 DNA reads TGTGCCACCAGTGATTCCGGGACAGGGGTCCAAGAGACCCAGTACTTC. It is translated as CATSDSGTGVQETQYF.

This clone occurred once. The chain carries TRBV5-1 and TRBJ2-5, with 12 bases aligning to TRBD2. In germline, CDR1 is SGHRS, CDR2 YFSETQ. V lost 4 bases, J lost 2 bases, and 12 bases stayed unmatched. The CDR3 spans 18 residues. The CDR3 protein is CASSDATSGGILQETQYF. CDR3 nucleotide sequence: TGCGCCAGCAGCGATGCGACTAGCGGGGGAATACTTCAAGAGACCCAGTACTTC.

V usage is TRBV30 and J usage is TRBJ2-2, with 7 positions matching TRBD1. This CDR3 contains 13 residues. The germline V gene encodes CDR1 GTSNPN and CDR2 SVGIG (reference sequence). After removal of 2 bases from V and 5 bases from J, the junction contained 2 bases not matched to a gene. The CDR3 protein is CAWSPQGTGELFF. CDR3 DNA sequence: TGTGCCTGGAGTCCACAGGGGACCGGGGAGCTGTTTTTT.

The chain uses TRBV10-3 and TRBJ1-3; D is ambiguous. The CDR3 runs to 12 residues. Germline V gene lookup returns CDR1 ENHRY and CDR2 SYGVKD. V shed 8 bases and J shed 2 bases, with 7 bases lying between them. The CDR3 coding sequence is TGTGCCATCGCAGGTACTGGAAACACCATATATTTT. As protein: CAIAGTGNTIYF.

The chain has TRBV7-9 and TRBJ2-5, with D possibly matching TRBD2 (6 bases). Germline CDR1 reads SEHNR; CDR2 reads FQNEAQ (reference sequence). Trimming took 2 bases from V and 1 from J, leaving 11 bases between them. The CDR3 contains 15 residues. Written as DNA, the CDR3 is TGTGCCAGCAGCTTAATGGGGGGTCCCCAAGAGACCCAGTACTTC. Amino acids: CASSLMGGPQETQYF.

The table lists this clone with a few counts. The chain carries TRBV11-3 and TRBJ1-1; no clear D gene. CDR3 size: 15 residues. Germline CDR1 and CDR2: SGHNT and YENEEA. V was trimmed by 2 bases and J by 2 bases, leaving 12 bases between them. The CDR3 reads CASSLWRQINTEAFF. In DNA, the CDR3 is TGTGCCAGCAGCTTATGGAGGCAGATCAACACTGAAGCTTTCTTT.